This T cell receptor (beta chain) was documented in a study of human CD8 memory T cell subsets. This clonotype is medium-sized by frequency. No antigen is known for it. PBMC originated from healthy-donor buffy coats. Points from the study as a whole: Diversity, per Chao1 estimates, appeared greater in stem-like memory T cells than in precursor exhausted T cells. Similarly high diversity was seen in stem-like memory and precursor exhausted T cells, but not in effector memory cells. The T cell repertoires of the stem-like memory and precursor exhausted subsets exhibited minimal overlap with one another.

TCR beta was sequenced from UMI-tagged 5' RACE libraries. No DNA is given; TCRdb re-called the 5' RACE reads and lists each CDR3 protein once. Its listing shows about 10,000 distinct CDR3 sequences. The sequenced material came from CD8+ stem-like memory T cells (TSCM and TCM) sorted from PBMCs. Subset of the sample: stem-like memory CD8 T cells (TSTEM), CCR7+ PD-1- TIGIT-. This receptor was taken from a human donor in good health.

The CDR3 sequence is CATGRANTGELFF. This chain uses TRBV7-3 with TRBJ2-2. Germline V gene data show CDR1 as SGHTA and CDR2 as FQGTGA. This CDR3 comprises 13 residues.